This passage covers 12 T cell receptor beta chains from one sample sequenced in a study of blood T cell repertoires in COVID-19. TCRdb's table, derived via immunoSEQ multiplex PCR, lists solely in-frame clones and lacks some. The top ten clones hold approximately 5.9% of a sample with approximately 230,000 clones, 65% to 85% of them seen once. The material sequenced was peripheral blood. Receptors originate from a man older than 75 with acute or convalescent COVID-19.

The V gene is TRBV6-6, the J gene TRBJ1-4, with TRBD1 matching 8 bases. V trimming: 6 bases; J trimming: 7 bases; junction bases outside the gene matches: 4. The CDR3 is 13 residues long. Germline lookup yields CDR1 MNHNY and CDR2 SVGAGI (reference sequence). CDR3 nucleotides: TGTGCCAGCAGGGGACAGGTCGTTGAAAAACTGTTTTTT. Its protein is CASRGQVVEKLFF.

The gene calls are TRBV5-6 and TRBJ2-5, with 10 nucleotides matching TRBD1. CDR3 length: 18 residues. Germline-derived CDR1 and CDR2 are SGHDT and YYEEEE. V shed 4 bases, J shed 1 base, and the junction held 13 bases outside the gene matches. This CDR3 reads CASSDRLRDRGIQETQYF. The CDR3 nucleotides are TGTGCCAGCAGCGACCGCCTCCGGGACAGGGGAATCCAAGAGACCCAGTACTTC.

The rearrangement links TRBV3-1 (or the pseudogene TRBV3-2) to TRBJ2-1; perhaps TRBD1 as D (5 bases). V lost 0 bases and J lost 10, with 10 bases in between. There are 13 residues in the CDR3. Germline V lookup: CDR1 LGHDT, CDR2 YNNKEL (reference sequence). CDR3 nucleotides: TGTGCCAGCAGCCAAGAATGGGGCAGGGAGCAGTTCTTC. This sequence encodes CASSQEWGREQFF.

The chain carries TRBV18 and TRBJ2-5; D possibly corresponds to TRBD1 (5 bases). Per the germline V gene, CDR1 is KGHSH and CDR2 is LQKENI. The ends were cut back, 1 base at V and 4 bases at J, with 10 bases in the middle. The CDR3 totals 14 residues. This chain's CDR3 is CASSPRTQGETQYF. The CDR3 DNA reads TGTGCCAGCTCACCACGGACCCAGGGAGAGACCCAGTACTTC.

The chain joins TRBV6-5 to TRBJ1-6, with TRBD1 as a possible D gene (6 bases). Germline values: CDR1 MNHEY, CDR2 SVGAGI. The CDR3 consists of 14 residues. The V and J ends lost 5 bases and 8 bases respectively, with 13 bases between them. The CDR3 DNA sequence: TGTGCCAGCAGTCCAGGGGAGATCCATTCACCCCTCCACTTT. It is translated as CASSPGEIHSPLHF.

This clone has ten or more counts. The V gene is TRBV2, the J gene TRBJ1-5; D may be TRBD1 (5 bases). The CDR3 sequence is 14 residues long. Germline V gives CDR1 SNHLY, CDR2 FYNNEI. The ends were cut back, 8 bases at V and 0 bases at J, with 11 bases in the middle. CDR3 coding DNA: TGTGCCAGCCAAGACAGATATAGCAATCAGCCCCAGCATTTT. Its translation: CASQDRYSNQPQHF.

The CDR3 DNA is TGTGCCAGCAGCCAATCGCAGGGTAGTAACATTCAGTACTTC. This codes for CASSQSQGSNIQYF. The chain combines TRBV16 with TRBJ2-4; D possibly corresponds to TRBD1 (5 bases). Germline V gene sequence: CDR1 KGHSY, CDR2 FQNENV. This CDR3 region has 14 residues. V was shortened by 0 bases and J by 7 bases, with 10 bases between the two germline ends.

The V gene is TRBV6-5, the J gene TRBJ2-1; the match to TRBD2 covers 13 bases. The germline V gene has CDR1 MNHEY and CDR2 SVGAGI. The CDR3 spans 16 residues. J lost 5 bases, V lost 2 bases, and 3 bases had no gene match. CDR3 bases: TGTGCCAGCAGTTACCTCGGACTAGCGGGGGACAATGAGCAGTTCTTC. Protein sequence: CASSYLGLAGDNEQFF.

The chain carries TRBV6-4 and TRBJ1-1; no definite D call. V shed 4 bases and J shed 0 bases, with 6 bases lying between them. The CDR3 is made up of 13 amino acids. Per germline, CDR1 MRHNA and CDR2 SNTAGT. CDR3: CASSVAVNTEAFF. The DNA for the CDR3 is TGTGCCAGCAGTGTAGCGGTGAACACTGAAGCTTTCTTT.

The chain employs TRBV4-1 and TRBJ1-3, with TRBD1 matching over 9 bases. The CDR3 runs 16 residues. The germline V gene has CDR1 MGHRA and CDR2 YSYEKL. V shed 4 bases and J 7 bases; nucleotides not matched to a gene: 11. As DNA, the CDR3 is TGCGCCAGCAGCCTATGGAGGGGACAGGGCGGGAACACCATATATTTT. This sequence encodes CASSLWRGQGGNTIYF.

The chain joins TRBV18 to TRBJ2-3; the match to TRBD1 covers 9 bases. This CDR3 spans 15 amino acids. V was pared by 1 base and J by 4 bases, with 3 bases of the junction left unmatched. The germline gives CDR1 KGHSH, CDR2 LQKENI. CDR3 bases: TGTGCCAGCTCACCACGGACAGGGGCGGCAGATACGCAGTATTTT. Translating it yields CASSPRTGAADTQYF.

The J gene is TRBJ1-2, the V gene TRBV9, with D maybe TRBD1 (6 bases). Per the germline V gene, CDR1 is SGDLS and CDR2 is YYNGEE. V was trimmed by 1 base and J by 1 base, leaving 11 bases between them. The CDR3 sequence is 15 residues long. Here the CDR3 reads CASSVSWTVNYGYTF. As DNA, the CDR3 is TGTGCCAGCAGCGTATCTTGGACAGTTAACTATGGCTACACCTTC.